These 22 T cell receptor beta chains originate from one sample sequenced in a study of OX40 agonist ivuxolimab in advanced cancers. The assay was immunoSEQ multiplex PCR, and TCRdb's table has in-frame clones only and misses some. The data hold 71,000 or so clones, with 80% observed a single time. Material: CD4+ or CD8+ T cells sorted from blood, obtained in a trial of the OX40 agonist ivuxolimab. Receptors were obtained from an adult with an advanced solid tumor such as melanoma, head and neck, liver or kidney cancer.

The J gene is TRBJ2-2, the V gene TRBV4-1; no clear D. CDR3 length equals 16 residues. The ends were cut back, 3 bases at V and 0 bases at J, with 11 bases in the middle. Germline CDR1 is MGHRA and CDR2 is YSYEKL. The CDR3 region is CASSQDGFPNTGELFF. As DNA, the CDR3 is TGCGCCAGCAGCCAGGACGGATTTCCGAACACCGGGGAGCTGTTTTTT.

The chain recombines TRBV27 with TRBJ1-2; TRBD1 aligns across 7 bases. The germline CDR1 and CDR2 sequences are MNHEY and SMNVEV (reference sequence). CDR3 size: 14 residues. V shed 6 bases and J 2 bases; nucleotides not matched to a gene: 6. The CDR3 sequence is CASRVQGRNYGYTF. CDR3 DNA sequence: TGTGCCAGCAGGGTACAGGGGAGGAACTATGGCTACACCTTC.

The gene calls are TRBV7-8 and TRBJ1-5, with a possible D match to TRBD1 (5 bases). Germline values: CDR1 SGHVS, CDR2 FQNEAQ. V lost 4 bases, J lost 7 bases, and 11 bases lay in between. This CDR3 has 13 amino acids. CDR3 DNA: TGTGCCAGCAGCTACTCCCGGGACCAGCCCCAGCATTTT. This gives the protein CASSYSRDQPQHF.

This clone was observed once. The chain links TRBV10-3 to TRBJ1-2; possible D gene TRBD1, 6 bases. The CDR3 covers 17 residues. Per the germline V gene, CDR1 is ENHRY and CDR2 is SYGVKD. Trimming removed 4 bases from V and 4 bases from J, with 22 bases in between. The CDR3 nucleotides read TGTGCCATCAGTGTGCCACAGGGACTCCCTAGAGCCTATGGCTACACCTTC. This codes for CAISVPQGLPRAYGYTF.

This chain links TRBV19 with TRBJ2-1; D is tentatively TRBD1 or TRBD2 (5 bases each). V gave up 5 bases and J gave up 10 bases, with 18 bases separating them. CDR3 length equals 14 residues. Germline assignment: CDR1 LNHDA and CDR2 SQIVND (reference sequence). The CDR3 coding sequence is TGTGCCAGTAGTGGGGGACCGGACCCCAGGGAGCAGTTCTTC. Amino acid sequence: CASSGGPDPREQFF.

The rearrangement uses TRBV9 and TRBJ1-3; D call uncertain. The CDR3 is 19 residues long. V was cut by 4 bases and J by 0 bases, with 23 bases left in between. CDR1 SGDLS and CDR2 YYNGEE come from the germline V gene. CDR3 region: CASSPTDWSRTHSGNTIYF. The CDR3 coding sequence is TGTGCCAGCAGCCCCACGGATTGGTCCCGAACTCACTCTGGAAACACCATATATTTT.

The chain has TRBV28 and TRBJ1-1; TRBD1 matches at 8 bases. V dropped 8 bases and J dropped 3; count of bases not matched to a gene: 5. The CDR3 has 13 amino acids. Germline-derived CDR1 and CDR2 are MDHEN and SYDVKM. The chain's CDR3 is CASATQGDTEAFF. The CDR3 DNA reads TGTGCCAGCGCCACACAGGGGGACACTGAAGCTTTCTTT. Supplemented by reference TRBV28 and TRBJ1-1, the full variable domain reads DVKVTQSSRYLVKRTGEKVFLECVQDMDHENMFWYRQDPGLGLRLIYFSYDVKMKEKGDIPEGYSVSREKKERFSLILESASTNQTSMYLCASATQGDTEAFFGQGTRLTVV.

The table lists this clone with a count of one. The rearrangement uses TRBV5-4 and TRBJ2-1; TRBD2 aligns across 8 bases. The CDR3 is 15 residues long. After removal of 4 bases from V and 6 bases from J, the junction contained 9 bases not matched to a gene. Germline-derived CDR1 and CDR2 are SGHNT and YYREEE (reference sequence). The DNA for the CDR3 is TGTGCCAGCAGCCCGGGGGGGGACCGGGGCAATGAGCAGTTCTTC. This translates into CASSPGGDRGNEQFF.

This clone was detected only once. The rearrangement joins TRBV5-4 to TRBJ2-5; TRBD2 matches at 8 bases. Germline-derived CDR1 and CDR2 are SGHNT and YYREEE (reference sequence). The CDR3 sequence is 13 residues long. V shed 4 bases, J shed 4 bases, and the junction held 3 bases outside the gene matches. The CDR3 protein is CASSPAGGETQYF. The CDR3 nucleotides read TGTGCCAGCAGCCCGGCGGGGGGAGAGACCCAGTACTTC.

The J gene is TRBJ2-6, the V gene TRBV5-1; no reliable D call. CDR1 is SGHRS, CDR2 YFSETQ, per germline. V was shortened by 4 bases and J by 5 bases, with 13 bases between the two germline ends. The CDR3 has 15 residues. CDR3 DNA sequence: TGCGCCAGCAGCCCCCCGGAACTACGGGCCAACGTCCTGACTTTC. Its translation is CASSPPELRANVLTF.

The chain links TRBV2 to TRBJ2-3; D possibly corresponds to TRBD2 (6 bases). Trimming pared 2 bases from V and 6 bases from J, leaving 12 bases between. The CDR3 covers 14 residues. Germline-derived CDR1 and CDR2 are SNHLY and FYNNEI. In DNA, the CDR3 is TGTGCCAGCAGTGAACGCCATGCGGGGGATACGCAGTATTTT. Translation: CASSERHAGDTQYF. The full variable domain, its missing parts supplied by reference TRBV2 and TRBJ2-3, is EPEVTQTPSHQVTQMGQEVILRCVPISNHLYFYWYRQILGQKVEFLVSFYNNEISEKSEIFDDQFSVERPDGSNFTLKIRSTKLEDSAMYFCASSERHAGDTQYFGPGTRLTVL.

The chain carries TRBV10-3 and TRBJ2-5; 8 bases map to TRBD2. The CDR3 is made up of 15 amino acids. Germline V gene sequence: CDR1 ENHRY, CDR2 SYGVKD. With V trimmed by 4 bases and J by 5 bases, 9 bases remained unmatched. CDR3 sequence (DNA): TGTGCCATCAGTGGATTGGGACTAGGTGTGGAGACCCAGTACTTC. Protein: CAISGLGLGVETQYF.

The rearrangement uses TRBV30 and TRBJ1-6; a weak D match, TRBD1 (6 bases). CDR1 and CDR2 from the germline V gene are GTSNPN and SVGIG (reference sequence). V lost 0 bases and J 5 bases, leaving 14 bases between the germline ends. This CDR3 spans 16 amino acids. This chain's CDR3 is CAWSVWGALDNSPLHF. In DNA form, the CDR3 reads TGTGCCTGGAGTGTATGGGGGGCCTTGGATAATTCACCCCTCCACTTT.

The V call is TRBV7-2, the J call TRBJ1-5, with D unclear. This CDR3 has 13 amino acids. Trimming cost V 1 base and J 7 bases, with 8 bases left between them. Germline V gene data show CDR1 as SGHTA and CDR2 as FQGNSA. This chain's CDR3 is CASSLESGQPQHF. CDR3 sequence (DNA): TGTGCCAGCAGCTTAGAGTCTGGCCAGCCCCAGCATTTT.

The chain uses TRBV28 and TRBJ1-2, with D perhaps matching TRBD1 (6 bases). There are 15 residues in the CDR3. V lost 7 bases and J lost 7, with 22 bases in between. Germline values: CDR1 MDHEN, CDR2 SYDVKM. Written as DNA, the CDR3 is TGTGCCAGCATTAGGCGGGGGGCGCGCTCGGGTGGCTACACCTTC. This encodes CASIRRGARSGGYTF.

The genes are TRBV7-9 and TRBJ2-1; D is perhaps TRBD1 (5 bases). This CDR3 region has 15 residues. Germline-derived CDR1 and CDR2 are SEHNR and FQNEAQ (reference sequence). V was pared by 2 bases and J by 8 bases, with 16 bases between. This chain's CDR3 is CASSLKSVQGDEQFF. DNA of the CDR3: TGTGCCAGCAGCTTAAAGTCAGTGCAAGGGGATGAGCAGTTCTTC.

The V call is TRBV5-1, the J call TRBJ1-1; weak D call: TRBD1 (5 bases). The CDR3 is made up of 15 amino acids. CDR1 and CDR2 from the germline V gene are SGHRS and YFSETQ. The V end was cut by 0 bases, the J end by 1 base, with 10 bases between. CDR3 residues: CASSLVGDPNTEAFF. For the CDR3, the DNA is TGCGCCAGCAGCTTGGTGGGGGACCCGAACACTGAAGCTTTCTTT.

This chain's CDR3 is CASSQVSGLTVGEQFF. As DNA, the CDR3 is TGTGCCAGCAGCCAAGTTAGCGGACTTACCGTTGGTGAGCAGTTCTTC. This chain uses TRBV14 with TRBJ2-1; weak D call: TRBD2 (6 bases). V was cut by 1 base and J by 9 bases, with 19 bases left in between. Germline loops: CDR1 SGHDN, CDR2 FVKESK. The CDR3 consists of 16 residues. Using reference TRBV14 and TRBJ2-1 for the parts outside the CDR3, the full variable domain is EAGVTQFPSHSVIEKGQTVTLRCDPISGHDNLYWYRRVMGKEIKFLLHFVKESKQDESGMPNNRFLAERTGGTYSTLKVQPAELEDSGVYFCASSQVSGLTVGEQFFGPGTRLTVL.

The CDR3 bases are TGCGCCAGCAGCCTAGGACCCATCGGACTGGGGAAGGACTATGGCTACACCTTC. It translates to CASSLGPIGLGKDYGYTF. The chain carries TRBV4-1 and TRBJ1-2; D uncertain. The length of the CDR3 is 18 residues. Germline-derived CDR1 and CDR2 are MGHRA and YSYEKL. The germline V and J ends were trimmed by 4 bases and 3 bases, with 24 bases remaining between them.

The rearrangement links TRBV27 to TRBJ1-2; 8 bases line up with TRBD1. With V trimmed by 6 bases and J by 6 bases, 9 bases remained unmatched. Germline lookup yields CDR1 MNHEY and CDR2 SMNVEV (reference sequence). The CDR3 contains 14 residues. The CDR3 DNA is TGTGCCAGCAGGGGAAGGGCAGGGGGCGATGGCTACACCTTC. This translates into CASRGRAGGDGYTF.

This chain connects TRBV28 to TRBJ1-3, with D possibly matching TRBD1 (5 bases). The ends were cut back, 6 bases at V and 4 bases at J, with 10 bases in the middle. The CDR3 length is 13 residues. Germline V CDR1 and CDR2: MDHEN, SYDVKM. The CDR3 DNA reads TGTGCCAGCAGCCAGGGTGGCGGAAACACCATATATTTT. The encoded protein is CASSQGGGNTIYF. The full variable domain, with the rest looked up from reference TRBV28 and TRBJ1-3, is DVKVTQSSRYLVKRTGEKVFLECVQDMDHENMFWYRQDPGLGLRLIYFSYDVKMKEKGDIPEGYSVSREKKERFSLILESASTNQTSMYLCASSQGGGNTIYFGEGSWLTVV.

The rearrangement links TRBV27 to TRBJ2-2, with D maybe TRBD1 (5 bases). V lost 4 bases and J lost 3, with 9 bases in between. The CDR3 extends over 14 amino acids. Germline-derived CDR1 and CDR2 are MNHEY and SMNVEV (reference sequence). The CDR3 is CASSWQGYTGELFF. The CDR3 nucleotides read TGTGCCAGCAGTTGGCAGGGATACACCGGGGAGCTGTTTTTT.